The 10 T cell receptor beta chains below were found in one sample sequenced in a study of T cell changes during pregnancy in multiple sclerosis (dated by TCRdb to between 2018 and 2021). The library was made by the immunoSEQ multiplex PCR assay. The clones in this table, taken by TCRdb from immuneACCESS, are in-frame only. Not every clone is retained; where verified, under half of the shortfall comes from an unresolved V gene, and the cause of the rest is unknown. The table for this sample lists roughly 72,000 clones; 89% of them were counted only once. More than 0.8% of the sample lies in the top ten. This material consisted of peripheral blood, taken in the first trimester of pregnancy. The receptors come from a female donor in good health, enrolled as a control in a pregnancy study.

CDR3 in DNA: TGCGCCAGCAGCTTCTACCCGAACCGGGACACTGAGACCTACGAGCAGTACTTC. Encoded protein: CASSFYPNRDTETYEQYF. The chain combines TRBV5-1 with TRBJ2-7; D perhaps matches TRBD1 (6 bases). Germline-derived CDR1 and CDR2 are SGHRS and YFSETQ. The CDR3 length is 18 residues. V lost 2 bases and J lost 2, with 23 bases in between.

This chain joins TRBV18 and TRBJ1-4, with a tentative D call TRBD1 (5 bases). Germline lookup yields CDR1 KGHSH and CDR2 LQKENI. This CDR3 is built from 13 residues. Trimming took 3 bases from V and 8 from J, leaving 10 bases between them. This CDR3 reads CASSPDGGEKLFF. The CDR3 nucleotides are TGTGCCAGCTCACCGGACGGGGGGGAAAAACTGTTTTTT.

V is TRBV11-2 and J is TRBJ2-3; a weak D match, TRBD2 (6 bases). CDR1 is SGHAT and CDR2 is FQNNGV in the germline V gene. The CDR3 contains 13 residues. The ends were cut back, 5 bases at V and 3 bases at J, with 9 bases in the middle. The CDR3 here is CASSAGRTDTQYF. CDR3 in DNA: TGTGCCAGCAGCGCCGGGAGAACAGATACGCAGTATTTT.

The V and J genes are TRBV12-5 and TRBJ2-5; the D is unclear. CDR3 length: 14 residues. Per the germline V gene, CDR1 is LGHNT and CDR2 is FRNRAP. V lost 6 bases and J lost 1, with 12 bases in between. The CDR3: CASGAPSSQETQYF. In nucleotides, the CDR3 is TGTGCTAGTGGAGCTCCCTCAAGCCAAGAGACCCAGTACTTC.

This chain uses TRBV7-9 with TRBJ1-4; no firm D call. There are 14 residues in the CDR3. V dropped 1 base and J dropped 3 bases, with 6 bases sitting between them. Germline CDR1 SEHNR, CDR2 FQNEAQ (reference sequence). The CDR3 sequence: CASSLGEANEKLFF. The CDR3 DNA follows: TGTGCCAGCAGCTTAGGGGAGGCTAATGAAAAACTGTTTTTT.

This chain uses TRBV18 with TRBJ1-1; D is perhaps TRBD1 (5 bases). CDR3 length: 14 residues. The germline V gene encodes CDR1 KGHSH and CDR2 LQKENI. V was cut by 3 bases and J by 2 bases, with 10 bases left in between. CDR3 region: CASSPSQANTEAFF. CDR3 nucleotide sequence: TGTGCCAGCTCACCTTCACAGGCTAACACTGAAGCTTTCTTT.

This clone was seen once. The V call is TRBV7-9, the J call TRBJ2-3; no firm D call. Germline-derived CDR1 and CDR2 are SEHNR and FQNEAQ (reference sequence). The CDR3 is 13 residues long. Trimming stripped 4 bases from V and 2 bases from J, with 7 bases between. The CDR3 protein is CASSSPSTDTQYF. The DNA for the CDR3 is TGTGCCAGCAGCTCCCCCTCCACAGATACGCAGTATTTT.

This clone was detected only a few times. The chain recombines TRBV18 with TRBJ1-4; 9 nucleotides align to TRBD1. This CDR3 has 14 residues. The V gene end was trimmed by 6 bases and the J gene end by 4 bases; junction bases not matched to a gene: 3. Germline assignment: CDR1 KGHSH and CDR2 LQKENI. The chain's CDR3 is CASSMDRGNEKLFF. The CDR3 coding sequence is TGTGCCAGCTCCATGGACAGGGGTAATGAAAAACTGTTTTTT.

This clone came up a few times. The chain recombines TRBV19 with TRBJ1-2; perhaps TRBD1 as D (5 bases). Between the trimmed V and J ends, which lost 2 bases and 2 bases, there was a span of 6 bases. The germline CDR1 and CDR2 sequences are LNHDA and SQIVND (reference sequence). The CDR3 has 13 residues. The CDR3, as DNA: TGTGCCAGTAGTATAAGACAGAACTATGGCTACACCTTC. It codes for CASSIRQNYGYTF.

The gene calls are TRBV6-5 and TRBJ2-1; 8 nucleotides line up with TRBD2. The CDR3 has 13 residues. J was trimmed by 10 bases and V by 5 bases; bases with no gene match: 7. In germline, CDR1 is MNHEY, CDR2 SVGAGI. This CDR3 is CASSRTGTREQFF. CDR3 in DNA: TGTGCCAGCAGTCGTACCGGGACTAGGGAGCAGTTCTTC.